Presented here are 27 T cell receptor beta chains from one specimen sequenced in a study of blood T cells in healthy people across ages. Primers used in a second PCR of roughly 6 to 11 cycles were a sample-barcoded 5' primer and a J-beta primer mix. Via MiXCR, TCRdb re-called the 5' RACE reads, giving one row per CDR3 protein. The top ten hold roughly 10% of the sample, which has approximately 960,000 distinct CDR3 sequences, roughly 28% seen once. The data were also submitted as part of a second study, on T cells of mothers and their children.

The sequencing sample was made of blood. The receptors originated from a woman aged 40 to 49 in good health.

This clonotype was recorded only once. The CDR3 DNA reads TGCAGTGCTAGACCCGGGACTAGGGGGTACGAGCAGTACTTC. Residues: CSARPGTRGYEQYF. The chain joins TRBV20-1 to TRBJ2-7; 8 positions match TRBD2. The CDR3 is 14 residues long. J lost 4 bases, V lost 2 bases, and 7 bases had no gene match. Germline V gene data show CDR1 as DFQATT and CDR2 as SNEGSKA (reference sequence).

This clonotype has only a few counts. The V and J genes are TRBV19 and TRBJ1-4; D perhaps matches TRBD1 (6 bases). The V gene lost 6 bases and the J gene lost 2 bases, with 13 bases spanning the gap. The germline gives CDR1 LNHDA, CDR2 SQIVND (reference sequence). CDR3 size: 15 residues. The CDR3 here is CASRIRDTTNEKLFF. Written as DNA, the CDR3 is TGTGCCAGTAGAATACGGGACACTACTAATGAAAAACTGTTTTTT.

This clonotype was seen a handful of times. The V gene is TRBV11-2, the J gene TRBJ1-2, with unresolved D. V was trimmed by 3 bases and J by 7 bases, leaving 12 bases between them. Germline loops: CDR1 SGHAT, CDR2 FQNNGV. The CDR3 is 13 amino acids. The CDR3 DNA is TGTGCCAGCAGCTTGGGTGTGGGTCCTGGCTACACCTTC. This translates into CASSLGVGPGYTF.

The chain employs TRBV9 and TRBJ2-3; TRBD2 matches 9 bases. The germline gives CDR1 SGDLS, CDR2 YYNGEE. V shed 0 bases, J shed 2 bases, and the junction held 7 bases outside the gene matches. The CDR3 totals 17 residues. CDR3 sequence: CASSVGSTSGPTDTQYF. The CDR3 DNA reads TGTGCCAGCAGCGTAGGATCGACTAGCGGCCCCACAGATACGCAGTATTTT.

V is TRBV29-1 and J is TRBJ1-2; tentative D call: TRBD1 (5 bases). Germline V gives CDR1 SQVTM, CDR2 ANQGSEA. The CDR3 runs 12 residues. V was shortened by 5 bases and J by 6 bases, with 13 bases between the two germline ends. The CDR3: CSVFDGGDGYTF. DNA for the CDR3: TGCAGCGTTTTCGACGGGGGAGATGGCTACACCTTC.

This clonotype occurred many times. The V gene is TRBV7-2, the J gene TRBJ1-1, with D possibly TRBD1 on 5 matching bases. This CDR3 region has 14 residues. CDR1 and CDR2 (germline): SGHTA, FQGNSA. The V gene lost 3 bases and the J gene lost 1 base, with 9 bases spanning the gap. CDR3 protein: CASSFRQGNTEAFF. The CDR3 DNA follows: TGTGCCAGCAGCTTTCGCCAGGGGAACACTGAAGCTTTCTTT. Filled out from reference TRBV7-2 and TRBJ1-1, the complete variable domain reads GAGVSQSPSNKVTEKGKDVELRCDPISGHTALYWYRQSLGQGLEFLIYFQGNSAPDKSGLPSDRFSAERTGGSVSTLTIQRTQQEDSAVYLCASSFRQGNTEAFFGQGTRLTVV.

The chain joins TRBV3-1 to TRBJ2-5; no definite D call. V was shortened by 1 base and J by 7 bases, with 7 bases between the two germline ends. The CDR3 runs to 12 residues. Per germline, CDR1 LGHDT and CDR2 YNNKEL (reference sequence). The CDR3 nucleotides read TGTGCCAGCAGCCAAGCCGTTTGGACCCAGTACTTC. Protein: CASSQAVWTQYF.

This clonotype was found many times. The chain uses TRBV28 and TRBJ2-5; unclear D gene. Germline V gene lookup returns CDR1 MDHEN and CDR2 SYDVKM. CDR3 size: 12 residues. V was pared by 5 bases and J by 4 bases, with 8 bases between. CDR3 amino acids: CASSPYRETQYF. CDR3 DNA: TGTGCCAGCAGTCCTTATCGAGAGACCCAGTACTTC. Together with reference TRBV28 and TRBJ2-5, the CDR3 gives the full variable domain: DVKVTQSSRYLVKRTGEKVFLECVQDMDHENMFWYRQDPGLGLRLIYFSYDVKMKEKGDIPEGYSVSREKKERFSLILESASTNQTSMYLCASSPYRETQYFGPGTRLLVL.

Ten or more counts support this clonotype. This rearrangement joins TRBV7-2 to TRBJ1-2; D remains unclear. The CDR3 runs to 13 residues. Trimming took 0 bases from V and 4 from J, leaving 6 bases between them. The germline gives CDR1 SGHTA, CDR2 FQGNSA. The CDR3 DNA reads TGTGCCAGCAGCTTAGCGGGCGTCTATGGCTACACCTTC. Its translation is CASSLAGVYGYTF. The entire variable domain, with the rest obtained from reference TRBV7-2 and TRBJ1-2, is as follows: GAGVSQSPSNKVTEKGKDVELRCDPISGHTALYWYRQSLGQGLEFLIYFQGNSAPDKSGLPSDRFSAERTGGSVSTLTIQRTQQEDSAVYLCASSLAGVYGYTFGSGTRLTVV.

This clonotype has only a few counts. A clone one base away is much larger, so this may be a read error. The rearrangement uses TRBV27 and TRBJ2-3; 9 nucleotides align to TRBD1. The CDR3 has 15 amino acids. Germline-derived CDR1 and CDR2 are MNHEY and SMNVEV (reference sequence). After removal of 5 bases from V and 4 bases from J, the junction contained 7 bases not matched to a gene. The CDR3: CASSNRGTGSDTQYF. CDR3 in DNA: TGTGCCAGCAGTAACCGCGGGACAGGGTCAGATACGCAGTATTTT.

The sample holds a few counts of this clonotype. The J gene is TRBJ2-3, the V gene TRBV5-6; 8 bases match TRBD1. The germline V gene has CDR1 SGHDT and CDR2 YYEEEE. The V gene end was trimmed by 2 bases and the J gene end by 3 bases; junction bases not matched to a gene: 8. The CDR3 length is 16 residues. The CDR3 sequence is CASSFPGTGPTDTQYF. CDR3 DNA sequence: TGTGCCAGCAGCTTCCCCGGGACAGGTCCAACAGATACGCAGTATTTT.

This clonotype was seen a handful of times. This rearrangement joins TRBV3-1 to TRBJ1-1; D is unclear. The ends were cut back, 1 base at V and 5 bases at J, with 17 bases in the middle. Germline lookup yields CDR1 LGHDT and CDR2 YNNKEL (reference sequence). The CDR3 consists of 16 residues. CDR3 loop: CASSQVPVSIRTEAFF. In DNA, the CDR3 is TGTGCCAGCAGCCAAGTGCCCGTAAGTATAAGGACTGAAGCTTTCTTT.

In the case of this clonotype: This may arise from a read error, as a much more abundant clone is one base away. V gene TRBV20-1 combines with J gene TRBJ2-5; D is perhaps TRBD1 or TRBD2 (5 bases each). Trimming removed 6 bases from V and 4 bases from J, with 15 bases in between. The CDR3 runs 13 residues. Germline V gene data show CDR1 as DFQATT and CDR2 as SNEGSKA (reference sequence). CDR3 DNA: TGCAGTGCCCGGCAGGTTGGGGGAGAGACCCAGTACTTC. It codes for CSARQVGGETQYF.

This clonotype came up a few times. Here the CDR3 reads CASSSPEQSVRGYTF. DNA for the CDR3: TGTGCCAGCAGCTCGCCGGAGCAGTCCGTGCGTGGCTACACCTTC. This chain connects TRBV11-2 to TRBJ1-2; D unclear. This CDR3 is built from 15 residues. V lost 4 bases and J 7 bases, leaving 19 bases between the germline ends. Germline CDR1 reads SGHAT; CDR2 reads FQNNGV.

V usage is TRBV4-1 and J usage is TRBJ2-3; 12 bases agree with TRBD2. V dropped 7 bases and J dropped 2; count of bases not matched to a gene: 7. This CDR3 has 16 amino acids. The germline V gene encodes CDR1 MGHRA and CDR2 YSYEKL. CDR3 amino acids: CASKRSSGGVTDTQYF. CDR3 bases: TGCGCCAGCAAGCGGTCTAGCGGGGGGGTCACAGATACGCAGTATTTT.

This clonotype turned up a few times. The rearrangement joins TRBV10-2 to TRBJ2-3; D perhaps matches TRBD2 (7 bases). Germline V gene lookup returns CDR1 WSHSY and CDR2 SAAADI. The V and J ends lost 4 bases and 0 bases respectively, with 14 bases between them. The CDR3 has 16 residues. The CDR3 reads CASSGRGGTSTDTQYF. In DNA form, the CDR3 reads TGCGCCAGCAGTGGCAGGGGAGGGACTAGCACAGATACGCAGTATTTT.

This chain joins TRBV7-2 and TRBJ2-3; 11 nucleotides agree with TRBD1. CDR1 SGHTA and CDR2 FQGNSA come from the germline V gene. V gave up 3 bases and J gave up 4 bases; unmatched junction bases: 3. The CDR3 contains 15 residues. The CDR3 nucleotides are TGTGCCAGCAGCTTCCGGGACAGGGGGGCAGATACGCAGTATTTT. Its protein product is CASSFRDRGADTQYF.

The chain carries TRBV7-2 and TRBJ2-1, with D possibly TRBD1 on 5 matching bases. CDR1 is SGHTA and CDR2 is FQGNSA in the germline V gene. CDR3 size: 13 residues. Deletions cut 6 bases from V and 15 bases from J, with 21 bases between. The CDR3 DNA reads as TGTGCCAGCAGTTACATTCCCTCAGGGAAGCGGTTCTTC. Translated, it gives CASSYIPSGKRFF.

The chain uses TRBV6-6 and TRBJ1-1; D possibly corresponds to TRBD1 (5 bases). Germline V CDR1 and CDR2: MNHNY, SVGAGI (reference sequence). Trimming removed 9 bases from V and 4 bases from J, with 15 bases in between. The CDR3 runs to 13 residues. The DNA of the CDR3 is TGTGCCAGTTACCAGGGTCTGGGCACTGAAGCTTTCTTT. Translated: CASYQGLGTEAFF.

This chain links TRBV13 with TRBJ2-1, with D possibly TRBD1 on 6 matching bases. Germline values: CDR1 PRHDT, CDR2 FYEKMQ (reference sequence). This CDR3 is built from 16 residues. The V gene lost 5 bases and the J gene lost 5 bases, with 19 bases spanning the gap. CDR3 loop: CASSPRGSGADNEQFF. CDR3 bases: TGTGCCAGCAGCCCAAGGGGGTCAGGGGCCGACAATGAGCAGTTCTTC.

As regards this clonotype: This may stem from a read error, because a much larger clone lies one nucleotide away. The J gene is TRBJ2-1, the V gene TRBV6-6; 7 bases agree with TRBD1. V trimming: 5 bases; J trimming: 10 bases; junction bases outside the gene matches: 8. CDR1 and CDR2 (germline): MNHNY, SVGAGI (reference sequence). This CDR3 contains 13 residues. The CDR3 bases are TGTGCCAGCAGTACCGGGACAGTCTACGAGCAGTTCTTC. Its protein product is CASSTGTVYEQFF.

This clonotype has at least ten counts. The V gene is TRBV7-2, the J gene TRBJ1-1; 7 positions match TRBD1. Per the germline V gene, CDR1 is SGHTA and CDR2 is FQGNSA. Trimming at V came to 5 bases and at J to 0 bases, leaving 6 bases not matched to a gene. The CDR3 runs to 15 residues. The CDR3 loop is CASSPSGQLNTEAFF. CDR3 in DNA: TGTGCCAGCAGCCCATCGGGACAGTTGAACACTGAAGCTTTCTTT.

In its sample, this clonotype was seen a few times. The V and J genes are TRBV4-2 and TRBJ1-1; TRBD1 might be the D (6 bases). The CDR3 contains 15 residues. The ends were cut back, 2 bases at V and 0 bases at J, with 10 bases in the middle. Germline V lookup: CDR1 LGHNA, CDR2 YNFKEQ. The CDR3 DNA follows: TGTGCCAGCAGCCAACCTGGACAGATGAACACTGAAGCTTTCTTT. Translated, it gives CASSQPGQMNTEAFF.

This clonotype was counted at least ten times. V is TRBV5-1 and J is TRBJ2-7; 8 nucleotides match TRBD2. V lost 1 base and J lost 2; bases outside the gene matches: 5. Germline CDR1 is SGHRS and CDR2 is YFSETQ. This CDR3 contains 15 residues. In DNA form, the CDR3 reads TGCGCCAGCAGCTTGTCCAGCGGGGGTACCTACGAGCAGTACTTC. It is translated as CASSLSSGGTYEQYF.

In this sample, this clonotype turned up many times. The V and J genes are TRBV20-1 and TRBJ2-1; 12 bases line up with TRBD2. Germline loops: CDR1 DFQATT, CDR2 SNEGSKA (reference sequence). Trimming at V came to 4 bases and at J to 4 bases, leaving 11 bases not matched to a gene. The CDR3 spans 17 residues. CDR3 nucleotide sequence: TGCAGTGCTATATCCCACCTAGCGGGGGGGCGATACAATGAGCAGTTCTTC. Amino acids: CSAISHLAGGRYNEQFF.

This clonotype was counted at least ten times. The rearrangement uses TRBV7-2 and TRBJ2-1; D possibly uses TRBD1 or TRBD2 (6 bases each). V was trimmed by 1 base and J by 5 bases, leaving 15 bases between them. CDR1 is SGHTA, CDR2 FQGNSA, per germline. This CDR3 contains 16 residues. The CDR3, as DNA: TGTGCCAGCAGCTTAGAGTACCTTCGGGGGCACAATGAGCAGTTCTTC. Translated, it gives CASSLEYLRGHNEQFF.

This sequence joins TRBV7-9 and TRBJ2-5, with D perhaps TRBD2 (6 bases). The germline gives CDR1 SEHNR, CDR2 FQNEAQ (reference sequence). The V and J ends lost 4 bases and 5 bases respectively, with 20 bases between them. The CDR3 loop spans 16 amino acids. CDR3 coding DNA: TGTGCCAGCAGCTCCCAGTGGGAGGCCCACCTGGAGACCCAGTACTTC. Protein: CASSSQWEAHLETQYF.